What follows are 18 T cell receptor beta chains derived from one specimen sequenced in a study of cytomegalovirus exposure and HLA in healthy donors. PCR used 60 Vbeta primers and 13 Jbeta primers. Some clones are missing from TCRdb's copy, which holds only in-frame ones; the method was immunoSEQ multiplex PCR. The data hold tens of thousands of clones, with 79% observed a single time. The sequenced sample consisted of PBMCs. The receptor source for this set is a young man in good health and CMV-seronegative.

V and J are TRBV14 and TRBJ2-7, with D hard to call. This CDR3 contains 11 residues. CDR1 is SGHDN, CDR2 FVKESK, per germline. V lost 5 bases, J lost 3 bases, and 5 bases lay in between. This CDR3 reads CASSINYEQYF. CDR3 coding DNA: TGTGCCAGCAGCATTAACTACGAGCAGTACTTC.

Only one count was recorded for this clone. The gene calls are TRBV19 and TRBJ1-5, with TRBD1 matching over 7 bases. V lost 5 bases and J lost 0; bases outside the gene matches: 19. The CDR3 has 20 amino acids. Germline values: CDR1 LNHDA, CDR2 SQIVND (reference sequence). DNA of the CDR3: TGTGCCAGTAGTCCACCACCGGGACAGACTTTCACTTATAGCAATCAGCCCCAGCATTTT. Protein product: CASSPPPGQTFTYSNQPQHF.

V and J are TRBV14 and TRBJ1-2; D is undetermined. CDR3 length: 14 amino acids. V shed 5 bases and J shed 8 bases, with 18 bases lying between them. CDR1 SGHDN and CDR2 FVKESK come from the germline V gene. CDR3 coding DNA: TGTGCCAGCAGCATGCAGGCTACGATTGGGGGCTACACCTTC. Encoded protein: CASSMQATIGGYTF.

CDR3 loop: CASSQEWAGYNEQFF. The CDR3 nucleotides are TGCGCCAGCAGCCAAGAATGGGCCGGCTACAATGAGCAGTTCTTC. The V call is TRBV4-3, the J call TRBJ2-1; D not resolved. V was trimmed by 0 bases and J by 3 bases, leaving 9 bases between them. Germline CDR1 reads LGHNA; CDR2 reads YSLEER. The CDR3 extends over 15 amino acids.

The chain has TRBV7-2 and TRBJ1-3; D perhaps matches TRBD1 (6 bases). CDR3 size: 15 residues. Germline V gene data show CDR1 as SGHTA and CDR2 as FQGNSA. Trimming shortened V by 3 bases and J by 3 bases, and 12 bases separated the two germline ends. The CDR3 protein is CASSFVGAGGNTIYF. The CDR3 bases are TGTGCCAGCAGCTTCGTGGGGGCTGGTGGAAACACCATATATTTT.

In this sample, this clone turned up once. The chain couples TRBV5-1 to TRBJ1-6; 11 bases match TRBD1. The V gene's germline CDR1 is SGHRS and CDR2 YFSETQ. The CDR3 extends over 16 amino acids. J lost 8 bases, V lost 1 base, and 5 bases had no gene match. This CDR3 reads CASSLTRGQGDSPLHF. The DNA for the CDR3 is TGCGCCAGCAGCTTGACCCGGGGACAGGGGGATTCACCCCTCCACTTT.

V is TRBV7-2 and J is TRBJ2-1, with D perhaps matching TRBD1 (6 bases). Trimming removed 0 bases from V and 4 bases from J, with 10 bases in between. CDR3 size: 15 residues. Germline V gene sequence: CDR1 SGHTA, CDR2 FQGNSA. CDR3 sequence (DNA): TGTGCCAGCAGCTTAGCCCCGACAGGATACAATGAGCAGTTCTTC. Translation: CASSLAPTGYNEQFF. The variable domain in full, with the rest retrieved from reference TRBV7-2 and TRBJ2-1, is GAGVSQSPSNKVTEKGKDVELRCDPISGHTALYWYRQSLGQGLEFLIYFQGNSAPDKSGLPSDRFSAERTGGSVSTLTIQRTQQEDSAVYLCASSLAPTGYNEQFFGPGTRLTVL.

The chain uses TRBV5-1 and TRBJ2-3; tentatively, D is TRBD2 (5 bases). Trimming left V 5 bases short and J 0 bases short, with 10 bases between. The CDR3 covers 14 residues. CDR1 is SGHRS and CDR2 is YFSETQ in the germline V gene. The CDR3 nucleotides are TGCGCCAGCAGAGCCAGAGGGAGCACAGATACGCAGTATTTT. It is translated as CASRARGSTDTQYF.

The chain is built from TRBV19 and TRBJ1-5, with D tentatively TRBD1 (5 bases). Germline CDR1 is LNHDA and CDR2 is SQIVND (reference sequence). The CDR3 is 13 amino acids. V was clipped by 5 bases and J by 3 bases, with 8 bases between them. CDR3 nucleotides: TGTGCCAGTAGTGACAGTTACAATCAGCCCCAGCATTTT. As protein: CASSDSYNQPQHF.

The gene calls are TRBV7-9 and TRBJ1-3; D not certain. The CDR3 has 12 amino acids. The V gene lost 5 bases and the J gene lost 3 bases, with 5 bases spanning the gap. In germline, CDR1 is SEHNR, CDR2 FQNEAQ (reference sequence). The CDR3 reads CASSHGGNTIYF. In nucleotides, the CDR3 is TGTGCCAGCAGCCACGGTGGAAACACCATATATTTT.

The V and J genes are TRBV18 and TRBJ1-6; D perhaps matches TRBD1 (6 bases). The germline V gene encodes CDR1 KGHSH and CDR2 LQKENI. Trimming took 2 bases from V and 5 from J, leaving 10 bases between them. The CDR3 spans 15 residues. The CDR3 is CASSPRQADNSPLHF. The DNA for the CDR3 is TGTGCCAGCTCACCAAGACAGGCAGATAATTCACCCCTCCACTTT.

The chain carries TRBV28 and TRBJ2-5; perhaps TRBD1 as D (6 bases). Germline assignment: CDR1 MDHEN and CDR2 SYDVKM. The CDR3 contains 11 residues. The V end lost 7 bases, the J end lost 3 bases, and 6 bases lay between the germline ends. The CDR3 bases are TGTGCCAGCAAGGGGGAAGAGACCCAGTACTTC. It codes for CASKGEETQYF.

The rearrangement links TRBV28 to TRBJ2-1; 7 positions agree with TRBD1. The CDR3 is 16 residues long. Germline V gene lookup returns CDR1 MDHEN and CDR2 SYDVKM. V trimming: 7 bases; J trimming: 0 bases; junction bases outside the gene matches: 9. CDR3 DNA: TGTGCCAGCACCTCTCCCTCAGGGGGCTCCTACAATGAGCAGTTCTTC. Its protein is CASTSPSGGSYNEQFF. The complete variable domain, with remaining parts taken from reference TRBV28 and TRBJ2-1, reads DVKVTQSSRYLVKRTGEKVFLECVQDMDHENMFWYRQDPGLGLRLIYFSYDVKMKEKGDIPEGYSVSREKKERFSLILESASTNQTSMYLCASTSPSGGSYNEQFFGPGTRLTVL.

For the CDR3, the DNA is TGCAGCGTTGTTTCAGGGGCAAGATGGGGGAACACTGAAGCTTTCTTT. This encodes CSVVSGARWGNTEAFF. V gene TRBV29-1 combines with J gene TRBJ1-1; TRBD1 is a possible D gene (6 bases). Germline V gene lookup returns CDR1 SQVTM and CDR2 ANQGSEA. The CDR3 has 16 amino acids. With 4 bases removed from V and 1 base from J, the gap between germline ends came to 19 bases. The full variable domain, its missing parts supplied by reference TRBV29-1 and TRBJ1-1, is SAVISQKPSRDICQRGTSLTIQCQVDSQVTMMFWYRQQPGQSLTLIATANQGSEATYESGFVIDKFPISRPNLTFSTLTVSNMSPEDSSIYLCSVVSGARWGNTEAFFGQGTRLTVV.

This rearrangement joins TRBV25-1 to TRBJ1-6; D gene uncertain. The germline V and J ends were trimmed by 4 bases and 1 base, with 5 bases remaining between them. Germline V gene sequence: CDR1 MGHDK, CDR2 SYGVNS. The CDR3 has 14 residues. The CDR3 coding sequence is TGTGCCAGCAGTGGCCAGTCCTATAATTCACCCCTCCACTTT. Translation: CASSGQSYNSPLHF. The full variable domain, its missing parts supplied by reference TRBV25-1 and TRBJ1-6, is EADIYQTPRYLVIGTGKKITLECSQTMGHDKMYWYQQDPGMELHLIHYSYGVNSTEKGDLSSESTVSRIRTEHFPLTLESARPSHTSQYLCASSGQSYNSPLHFGNGTRLTVT.

The V and J genes are TRBV13 and TRBJ1-2; TRBD1 matches 7 bases. This CDR3 has 14 residues. J gave up 7 bases and V 1 base, and 6 bases lay outside the gene matches. Germline lookup yields CDR1 PRHDT and CDR2 FYEKMQ (reference sequence). CDR3 residues: CASSLVRQGFGYTF. CDR3 sequence (DNA): TGTGCCAGCAGCTTAGTGAGACAGGGATTTGGCTACACCTTC.

The chain recombines TRBV2 with TRBJ1-6; TRBD1 is a possible D gene (5 bases). Trimming removed 2 bases from V and 8 bases from J, with 10 bases in between. The CDR3 runs to 14 residues. Germline V gene sequence: CDR1 SNHLY, CDR2 FYNNEI. CDR3 in amino acids: CASSERGFDSPLHF. As DNA, the CDR3 is TGTGCCAGCAGTGAAAGGGGATTCGATTCACCCCTCCACTTT. The whole variable domain, remainder taken from reference TRBV2 and TRBJ1-6, is EPEVTQTPSHQVTQMGQEVILRCVPISNHLYFYWYRQILGQKVEFLVSFYNNEISEKSEIFDDQFSVERPDGSNFTLKIRSTKLEDSAMYFCASSERGFDSPLHFGNGTRLTVT.

This clone was seen a single time. The chain employs TRBV15 and TRBJ1-5; D is uncertain. Trimming removed 5 bases from V and 7 bases from J, with 12 bases in between. The CDR3 runs to 13 residues. Germline assignment: CDR1 LNHNV and CDR2 YYDKDF (reference sequence). DNA for the CDR3: TGTGCCACCAGCGTAAAAGAGGGCCAGCCCCAGCATTTT. Its translation is CATSVKEGQPQHF.